This T cell receptor (beta chain) was profiled in a study of patients and donors after allogeneic stem cell transplantation. Germline V lookup: CDR1 DFQATT, CDR2 SNEGSKA (reference sequence). The CDR3 extends over 13 amino acids. Trimming cost V 5 bases and J 4 bases, with 14 bases left between them. MiXCR, applied by TCRdb to the RT-PCR reads, yields one record per CDR3 protein. This repertoire shows roughly 960,000 distinct CDR3 sequences, more than 15% found once; its top ten account for 5.5% to 6.5%. The rearrangement uses TRBV20-1 and TRBJ1-1; tentatively, D is TRBD1 (5 bases). This sequence was found in a human donor who was either an allogeneic HSCT recipient or a stem cell or donor lymphocyte infusion donor (not recorded which). It is not recorded whose cells these are; they may come from a transplant donor. Sequencing used blood, either unsorted or a sorted T cell fraction (not recorded which). CDR3 in amino acids: CSAGRTGPTEAFF. CDR3 nucleotides: TGCAGTGCTGGACGAACAGGACCCACTGAAGCTTTCTTT.